What follows are 13 T cell receptor beta chains derived from one specimen sequenced in a study of regulatory T cells in long-lasting Graves disease. Sample time point: persistent/refractory GD, antithyroid drugs over 5 years with positive TRAb. The TCR library was made from RNA that had been extracted from PBMCs in TRIzol. Library construction for TCR beta used iRepertoire HTBI primers and Arm-PCR of CDR3 regions. TCRdb re-called the multiplex PCR reads with MiXCR, one entry per CDR3 protein. The sample has 400,000 to 500,000 distinct CDR3 sequences, under 25% seen once. The sequenced sample was peripheral blood mononuclear cells (PBMCs), obtained when the disease was refractory, from a patient treated with antithyroid drugs. The receptor set was obtained from a female donor with Graves disease.

This clonotype was recorded many times. The genes are TRBV5-1 and TRBJ1-4; 7 bases are shared with TRBD1. Germline CDR1 is SGHRS and CDR2 is YFSETQ. Germline trimming cut 5 bases from V and 3 bases from J; bases unmatched to any gene: 4. CDR3 length: 14 amino acids. The CDR3 is CASRATGANEKLFF. The CDR3 DNA is TGCGCCAGCAGGGCTACAGGGGCTAATGAAAAACTGTTTTTT.

This clonotype was picked up many times. The chain recombines TRBV11-2 with TRBJ2-7, with D possibly being TRBD2 (6 bases). Germline CDR1 is SGHAT and CDR2 is FQNNGV. Trimming took 4 bases from V and 1 from J, leaving 14 bases between them. The CDR3 spans 15 residues. The CDR3 region is CASSYFSGPSYEQYF. CDR3 nucleotide sequence: TGTGCCAGCAGCTATTTCAGCGGGCCGTCCTACGAGCAGTACTTC.

This clonotype has only a few counts. V is TRBV5-4 and J is TRBJ2-5, with D unresolved. The ends were cut back, 9 bases at V and 3 bases at J, with 15 bases in the middle. The V gene's germline CDR1 is SGHNT and CDR2 YYREEE (reference sequence). This CDR3 comprises 13 residues. As DNA, the CDR3 is TGTGCCACCCAACCCCGGGCCGAAGAGACCCAGTACTTC. Protein product: CATQPRAEETQYF.

This clonotype turned up a few times. The V call is TRBV10-3, the J call TRBJ1-6; possible D gene TRBD1, 5 bases. Germline assignment: CDR1 ENHRY and CDR2 SYGVKD. V gave up 2 bases and J gave up 10 bases, with 9 bases separating them. The CDR3 has 13 amino acids. This CDR3 reads CAISEEGRSPLHF. CDR3 nucleotide sequence: TGTGCCATCAGTGAGGAGGGGCGGTCACCCCTCCACTTT.

This clonotype was seen more than once but under ten times. The chain uses TRBV5-8 and TRBJ2-2; D not certain. V gave up 2 bases and J gave up 5 bases, with 7 bases separating them. In germline, CDR1 is SGHTS, CDR2 YDEGEE. This CDR3 has 13 amino acids. Here the CDR3 DNA reads TGTGCCAGCAGCTTTACAGCAACCGGGGAGCTGTTTTTT. This codes for CASSFTATGELFF.

V and J are TRBV7-2 and TRBJ2-7, with D hard to call. This CDR3 is 15 amino acids long. The V gene lost 1 base and the J gene lost 3 bases, with 13 bases spanning the gap. From germline, CDR1 is SGHTA and CDR2 FQGNSA. The DNA for the CDR3 is TGTGCCAGCAGCTTAGTCTCCACCCCGCGCTACGAGCAGTACTTC. It codes for CASSLVSTPRYEQYF.

This clonotype was seen repeatedly, ten times or more. The V gene is TRBV28, the J gene TRBJ1-2; D is uncertain. CDR3 length: 13 amino acids. Germline V CDR1 and CDR2: MDHEN, SYDVKM. Trimming pared 1 base from V and 10 bases from J, leaving 13 bases between. Here the CDR3 reads CASSLSTRRFYTF. The CDR3 bases are TGTGCCAGCAGTTTATCAACCAGGAGGTTCTACACCTTC.

The chain joins TRBV30 to TRBJ2-2; 7 bases are shared with TRBD2. J gave up 0 bases and V 2 bases, and 6 bases lay outside the gene matches. Germline assignment: CDR1 GTSNPN and CDR2 SVGIG (reference sequence). The CDR3 is 16 amino acids. CDR3 residues: CAWSRGDYSNTGELFF. CDR3 nucleotide sequence: TGTGCCTGGAGTCGCGGGGACTACTCGAACACCGGGGAGCTGTTTTTT.

The chain has TRBV20-1 and TRBJ2-2; 8 bases line up with TRBD1. The CDR3 length is 17 residues. CDR1 is DFQATT, CDR2 SNEGSKA, per germline (reference sequence). The J segment lost 4 bases and the V segment lost 0 bases, leaving 10 bases of the junction unmatched. CDR3 protein: CSARDLVGQGFTGELFF. The CDR3 bases are TGCAGTGCTAGAGATCTGGTAGGACAGGGCTTCACCGGGGAGCTGTTTTTT.

This clonotype was counted between two and nine times. The V gene is TRBV30, the J gene TRBJ1-5; 10 nucleotides match TRBD1. V lost 0 bases, J lost 4 bases, and 6 bases stayed unmatched. The CDR3 totals 16 residues. Germline V gives CDR1 GTSNPN, CDR2 SVGIG (reference sequence). The CDR3 DNA is TGTGCCTGGAGTGTGGGCCGACAGGGGGCGAATCAGCCCCAGCATTTT. Its protein is CAWSVGRQGANQPQHF.

The genes are TRBV15 and TRBJ1-2; TRBD1 matches 8 bases. The CDR3 length is 17 residues. The V segment lost 3 bases and the J segment 8 bases; nucleotides outside the gene matches: 17. In germline, CDR1 is LNHNV, CDR2 YYDKDF (reference sequence). Written as DNA, the CDR3 is TGTGCCACCAGCAGTTCCGCCGGACAGGGCCAGCTCTTGGGCTACACCTTC. Its protein is CATSSSAGQGQLLGYTF.

The table lists this clonotype with many counts. The genes are TRBV27 and TRBJ2-7, with TRBD2 identical over 7 bases. This CDR3 is 14 amino acids long. The junction had 4 bases not matched to a gene; V was cut back by 0 bases and J by 5 bases. The germline V gene has CDR1 MNHEY and CDR2 SMNVEV (reference sequence). The CDR3, as DNA: TGTGCCAGCAGTTTATCGATGGGGGGGGACGAGCAGTACTTC. This encodes CASSLSMGGDEQYF.

This clonotype has a handful of counts. The chain uses TRBV5-1 and TRBJ1-2, with D possibly TRBD1 on 6 matching bases. Looked up from germline, CDR1 is SGHRS and CDR2 is YFSETQ. Trimming took off 5 bases at V and 6 bases at J, with 20 bases between the two ends. The CDR3 runs to 15 residues. CDR3 sequence (DNA): TGCGCCAGCAGTTCGAGCGGGGGGCCTGGGGATGGCTACACCTTC. This gives the protein CASSSSGGPGDGYTF.